The 28 T cell receptor beta chains in this list originate from one sample, sequenced in a study of CD8+CD57+ T cells in acquired aplastic anemia. TCR beta VDJ and CDR3 profiling used genomic DNA as template. TCRdb reprocessed the reads with MiXCR, giving one entry per CDR3 protein. The sample has 400,000 to 600,000 distinct CDR3 sequences, roughly 34% seen once. It was patients with CD8+CD57+ cell expansion by flow cytometry who were chosen for sequencing. The sample consisted of sorted CD4+, CD8+, or CD8+CD57+ T cells (not recorded which) from PBMCs. Receptors originate from a human donor with aplastic anemia.

The chain uses TRBV5-1 and TRBJ2-3; the D gene is possibly TRBD2 (5 bases). The germline V gene encodes CDR1 SGHRS and CDR2 YFSETQ. The CDR3 is 15 amino acids. Trimming took 1 base from V and 6 from J, leaving 15 bases between them. CDR3 bases: TGCGCCAGCAGCTTGCCGGACGGGGTTATGGATACGCAGTATTTT. It codes for CASSLPDGVMDTQYF. The full variable domain, in which reference TRBV5-1 and TRBJ2-3 provide the parts outside the CDR3, is KAGVTQTPRYLIKTRGQQVTLSCSPISGHRSVSWYQQTPGQGLQFLFEYFSETQRNKGNFPGRFSGRQFSNSRSEMNVSTLELGDSALYLCASSLPDGVMDTQYFGPGTRLTVL.

The count of this clonotype is one. V is TRBV9 and J is TRBJ1-2, with a tentative D call TRBD1 (6 bases). The V and J ends lost 3 bases and 6 bases respectively, with 24 bases between them. This CDR3 region has 17 residues. Germline CDR1 and CDR2: SGDLS and YYNGEE. For the CDR3, the DNA is TGTGCCAGCAGCGCGGGCATGTTAAGCCGGGACAATCATGGCTACACCTTC. Residues: CASSAGMLSRDNHGYTF.

This clonotype showed up many times. The genes are TRBV12-3 or TRBV12-4 and TRBJ1-2; D remains unclear. Trimming took 10 bases from V and 8 from J, leaving 17 bases between them. The CDR3 loop spans 12 amino acids. This chain's CDR3 is CATGGRLQGYTF. The CDR3 DNA reads as TGTGCCACCGGAGGCCGACTTCAAGGCTACACCTTC.

This clonotype showed up just once. The rearrangement uses TRBV28 and TRBJ2-5, with 9 bases aligning to TRBD2. Losses at the gene ends were 6 bases for V and 2 bases for J; bases not matched to a gene: 7. The CDR3 loop spans 15 amino acids. The germline gives CDR1 MDHEN, CDR2 SYDVKM. The CDR3 sequence is CASREGTSPQETQYF. In DNA, the CDR3 is TGTGCCAGCAGGGAAGGGACTAGCCCACAAGAGACCCAGTACTTC. The variable domain in full, with the rest retrieved from reference TRBV28 and TRBJ2-5, is DVKVTQSSRYLVKRTGEKVFLECVQDMDHENMFWYRQDPGLGLRLIYFSYDVKMKEKGDIPEGYSVSREKKERFSLILESASTNQTSMYLCASREGTSPQETQYFGPGTRLLVL.

The V gene is TRBV10-3, the J gene TRBJ2-2; D is unclear. The CDR3 sequence is 12 residues long. Trimming removed 0 bases at V and 7 bases at J, with 3 bases between. CDR1 is ENHRY and CDR2 is SYGVKD in the germline V gene. As DNA, the CDR3 is TGTGCCATCAGTGAGTCCAGCGGGGAGCTGTTTTTT. Its translation is CAISESSGELFF.

Of note for this clonotype: This may be a read error, as it is one base from a much larger clone. Here the CDR3 omits its conserved ending phenylalanine or tryptophan, so a read error is the likely source. The chain recombines TRBV12-3 or TRBV12-4 with TRBJ1-2, with D possibly being TRBD1 (5 bases). V lost 4 bases and J lost 3, with 12 bases in between. The CDR3 loop spans 14 amino acids. The CDR3 region is CASSSFGTDYGYTL. DNA for the CDR3: TGTGCCAGCAGTTCTTTCGGGACTGACTATGGCTACACCCTC.

The chain combines TRBV5-1 with TRBJ1-2, with 7 bases aligning to TRBD1. The V gene's germline CDR1 is SGHRS and CDR2 YFSETQ. There are 14 residues in the CDR3. Trimming took 0 bases from V and 7 from J; bases not matched to a gene: 6. CDR3 in DNA: TGCGCCAGCAGCTTGGGGGACAGCTATTTTGGCTACACCTTC. Translated, it gives CASSLGDSYFGYTF.

J is TRBJ1-6 and V is TRBV3-1; D not resolved. The CDR3 length is 15 residues. The V and J ends lost 1 base and 6 bases respectively, with 10 bases between them. CDR1 LGHDT and CDR2 YNNKEL come from the germline V gene (reference sequence). Here the CDR3 reads CASSQGRTINSPLHF. The CDR3 DNA follows: TGTGCCAGCAGCCAAGGACGGACGATTAATTCACCCCTCCACTTT.

The chain employs TRBV20-1 and TRBJ1-1; possible D gene TRBD1, 5 bases. V lost 0 bases and J lost 8, with 22 bases in between. This CDR3 comprises 16 residues. Germline CDR1 reads DFQATT; CDR2 reads SNEGSKA (reference sequence). The CDR3 DNA sequence: TGCAGTGCTAGAGATGCGCAGGCCACAGGCGGCGGGGAAGCTTTCTTT. Protein product: CSARDAQATGGGEAFF.

This clonotype was observed a handful of times. V gene TRBV3-1 combines with J gene TRBJ1-2, with TRBD1 as a possible D gene (6 bases). Trimming stripped 2 bases from V and 4 bases from J, with 17 bases between. CDR1 is LGHDT and CDR2 is YNNKEL in the germline V gene (reference sequence). The CDR3 is 16 residues long. The CDR3 loop reads CASSQRGRGDTYGYTF. The DNA for the CDR3 is TGTGCCAGCAGCCAACGCGGTAGGGGGGACACCTATGGCTACACCTTC.

This clonotype was seen a handful of times. The chain combines TRBV19 with TRBJ1-6; TRBD1 aligns across 11 bases. Germline CDR1 LNHDA, CDR2 SQIVND (reference sequence). The CDR3 has 19 residues. Trimming at V came to 3 bases and at J to 0 bases, leaving 7 bases not matched to a gene. In nucleotides, the CDR3 is TGTGCCAGTAGTATCGGACAGGGGGCGATAGGCTCCTATAATTCACCCCTCCACTTT. This sequence encodes CASSIGQGAIGSYNSPLHF.

This clonotype has ten or more counts. The rearrangement joins TRBV7-2 to TRBJ1-3, with 7 bases fitting TRBD1. The CDR3 length is 13 residues. The V gene end was trimmed by 8 bases and the J gene end by 4 bases; junction bases not matched to a gene: 5. The germline V gene encodes CDR1 SGHTA and CDR2 FQGNSA. CDR3 coding DNA: TGTGCCAGCTCAGACAGGGCGGGAAACACCATATATTTT. Amino acid sequence: CASSDRAGNTIYF.

V gene TRBV29-1 combines with J gene TRBJ1-2, with D possibly being TRBD1 (5 bases). Germline lookup yields CDR1 SQVTM and CDR2 ANQGSEA. V gave up 1 base and J gave up 3 bases, with 9 bases separating them. CDR3 length: 13 residues. The CDR3 DNA reads TGCAGCGTTGAAGGCGGAGGGGACTATGGCTACACCTTC. The encoded protein is CSVEGGGDYGYTF.

This clonotype was detected once. The gene calls are TRBV6-1 and TRBJ2-5, with 8 bases identical to TRBD1. The CDR3 runs 15 residues. The junction had 10 bases not matched to a gene; V was cut back by 8 bases and J by 2 bases. The germline gives CDR1 MNHNS, CDR2 SASEGT. CDR3 sequence: CASGQGAHGQETQYF. As DNA, the CDR3 is TGTGCCAGCGGCCAGGGGGCGCACGGGCAAGAGACCCAGTACTTC.

The chain has TRBV12-3 or TRBV12-4 and TRBJ2-3, with 11 bases identical to TRBD2. The junction had 11 bases not matched to a gene; V was cut back by 6 bases and J by 0 bases. The CDR3 runs to 18 residues. CDR3 protein: CASSKTSGVLTSTDTQYF. In DNA, the CDR3 is TGTGCCAGCAGCAAGACTAGCGGGGTTCTGACTAGCACAGATACGCAGTATTTT.

The chain carries TRBV11-3 and TRBJ1-2, with D possibly matching TRBD1 (5 bases). The V gene's germline CDR1 is SGHNT and CDR2 YENEEA. The CDR3 covers 15 residues. The V gene lost 3 bases and the J gene lost 7 bases, with 18 bases spanning the gap. CDR3 amino acids: CASSLERSAGSGYTF. The CDR3, as DNA: TGTGCCAGCAGCTTGGAACGTTCCGCAGGGAGTGGCTACACCTTC. Full variable domain (remainder filled in from reference TRBV11-3 and TRBJ1-2): EAGVVQSPRYKIIEKKQPVAFWCNPISGHNTLYWYLQNLGQGPELLIRYENEEAVDDSQLPKDRFSAERLKGVDSTLKIQPAELGDSAVYLCASSLERSAGSGYTFGSGTRLTVV.

The rearrangement uses TRBV7-2 and TRBJ1-1; D remains unclear. The CDR3 length is 14 residues. The V end was cut by 7 bases, the J end by 3 bases, with 15 bases between. CDR1 and CDR2 (germline): SGHTA, FQGNSA. CDR3 region: CASTVSELYTEAFF. CDR3 nucleotides: TGTGCCAGCACTGTAAGCGAGCTGTACACTGAAGCTTTCTTT.

This clonotype appeared many times. This chain links TRBV29-1 with TRBJ2-1; D unclear. This CDR3 has 12 residues. The V gene lost 3 bases and the J gene lost 0 bases, with 3 bases spanning the gap. Germline V gene lookup returns CDR1 SQVTM and CDR2 ANQGSEA. The CDR3 nucleotides read TGCAGCGTTGACCTCTCCTACAATGAGCAGTTCTTC. Translation: CSVDLSYNEQFF.

This clonotype was detected many times. V gene TRBV7-9 combines with J gene TRBJ1-2, with unresolved D. Trimming removed 5 bases from V and 5 bases from J, with 15 bases in between. The CDR3 runs to 14 residues. From germline, CDR1 is SEHNR and CDR2 FQNEAQ (reference sequence). CDR3 amino acids: CASSRMGSGYGYTF. CDR3 sequence (DNA): TGTGCCAGCAGCCGTATGGGCTCTGGATATGGCTACACCTTC.

CDR3 bases: TGTGCCACCAGCAGAGACGTGGGGATAAATTCACCCCTCCACTTT. The encoded protein is CATSRDVGINSPLHF. The chain has TRBV15 and TRBJ1-6, with no clear D. This CDR3 region has 15 residues. V was trimmed by 0 bases and J by 7 bases, leaving 10 bases between them. The germline CDR1 and CDR2 sequences are LNHNV and YYDKDF (reference sequence).

Remarks on this clonotype: At one boundary the junction diverges from the germline segment, which might be a read error. The CDR3 DNA follows: TGTGCCGGCAGCCTCGGGAGCACAGATACGCAATATTTT. Protein: CAGSLGSTDTQYF. This chain joins TRBV7-9 and TRBJ2-3, with a tentative D call TRBD2 (6 bases). This CDR3 contains 13 residues. Per germline, CDR1 SEHNR and CDR2 FQNEAQ (reference sequence).

This clonotype has at least ten counts. The chain is built from TRBV5-1 and TRBJ1-5; the D is unclear. The V and J ends lost 0 bases and 6 bases respectively, with 13 bases between them. The length of the CDR3 is 15 residues. Looked up from germline, CDR1 is SGHRS and CDR2 is YFSETQ. CDR3 DNA: TGCGCCAGCAGCTTGGCCGGTGATCGAAGTCAGCCCCAGCATTTT. It yields the protein CASSLAGDRSQPQHF.

This clonotype showed up many times. This chain links TRBV29-1 with TRBJ2-1; maybe TRBD2 (5 bases). The CDR3 consists of 15 residues. Germline CDR1 SQVTM, CDR2 ANQGSEA. V was cut by 8 bases and J by 0 bases, with 17 bases left in between. The CDR3 here is CSTNGGRDSYNEQFF. The DNA for the CDR3 is TGCAGCACGAACGGAGGTAGGGACTCCTACAATGAGCAGTTCTTC.

In the case of this clonotype: At one end the junction does not follow the germline gene, possibly because of a read error. The rearrangement joins TRBV19 to TRBJ1-2; D not certain. The CDR3 sequence is 11 residues long. Looked up from germline, CDR1 is LNHDA and CDR2 is SQIVND (reference sequence). CDR3: CATYYGYGDTF. The CDR3 nucleotides are TGTGCCACCTATTACGGCTATGGCGACACCTTC.

This clonotype has a count of ten or more. The V call is TRBV2, the J call TRBJ2-3; 9 nucleotides line up with TRBD1. Trimming removed 2 bases from V and 3 bases from J; junction bases left unmatched: 3. The germline gives CDR1 SNHLY, CDR2 FYNNEI. The CDR3 sequence is 15 residues long. CDR3 residues: CASSEWGTGTDTQYF. CDR3 sequence (DNA): TGTGCCAGCAGTGAATGGGGGACAGGGACAGATACGCAGTATTTT.

This clonotype was detected only a few times. The chain couples TRBV6-5 to TRBJ2-7; 9 nucleotides align to TRBD2. V shed 3 bases and J 0 bases; nucleotides not matched to a gene: 6. Germline loops: CDR1 MNHEY, CDR2 SVGAGI. CDR3 size: 16 residues. In nucleotides, the CDR3 is TGTGCCAGCAGTTATGGCGCGGGGGGGCACTCCTACGAGCAGTACTTC. It codes for CASSYGAGGHSYEQYF.

V is TRBV29-1 and J is TRBJ2-7, with a possible D match to TRBD2 (5 bases). CDR1 is SQVTM, CDR2 ANQGSEA, per germline. The CDR3 is made up of 16 amino acids. The germline V and J ends were trimmed by 5 bases and 7 bases, with 27 bases remaining between them. The CDR3 reads CSVKTTTLGTRGEQYF. DNA for the CDR3: TGCAGCGTTAAAACAACTACCTTGGGTACCCGAGGGGAGCAGTACTTC.

This clonotype was detected only a few times. This rearrangement joins TRBV6-2 or TRBV6-3 to TRBJ2-7; tentatively, D is TRBD2 (6 bases). This CDR3 region has 12 residues. The V and J ends lost 6 bases and 4 bases respectively, with 10 bases between them. Germline values: CDR1 MNHEY, CDR2 SVGEGT. CDR3 protein: CASSGLKYEQYF. Here the CDR3 DNA reads TGTGCCAGCAGCGGACTAAAATACGAGCAGTACTTC.